This passage covers 10 T cell receptor beta chains from one sample sequenced in a study of human T cells and chemical hapten exposure. The time point is: pre-sensitization, week 0. As for treatment: therapeutic diphenylcyclopropenone sensitization with weekly scalp DPC. In TCRdb, the RACE reads were re-called with MiXCR into one record per CDR3 protein. The repertoire holds about 51,000 distinct CDR3 sequences, with roughly 8.8% as singletons. The sequencing here drew on whole blood, taken in connection with sensitization to the hapten diphenylcyclopropenone (DPC). Receptor source: a woman in her thirties or forties with alopecia areata. Some clones in this sample may be carry-over from other donors' samples.

This clonotype was recorded many times. The rearrangement uses TRBV25-1 and TRBJ1-5; tentatively, D is TRBD1 (6 bases). The CDR3 is 16 amino acids. The V end lost 4 bases, the J end lost 3 bases, and 16 bases lay between the germline ends. In germline, CDR1 is MGHDK, CDR2 SYGVNS. As DNA, the CDR3 is TGTGCCAGCAGTGCTAACGGGACACCCATCAATCAGCCCCAGCATTTT. It translates to CASSANGTPINQPQHF.

This sequence joins TRBV7-3 and TRBJ2-6; D ambiguous. CDR3 size: 14 residues. The germline V and J ends were trimmed by 0 bases and 7 bases, with 7 bases remaining between them. Germline CDR1 and CDR2: SGHTA and FQGTGA. CDR3 nucleotides: TGTGCCAGCAGCTTAACTGGGGTAGCCAACGTCCTGACTTTC. Translated, it gives CASSLTGVANVLTF.

This clonotype was counted ten times or more. The CDR3 coding sequence is TGTGCCAGCAGCGTCGGACAGGGAGGCACCGGGGAGCTGTTTTTT. Its translation is CASSVGQGGTGELFF. The chain combines TRBV21-1 with TRBJ2-2; the table's D call TRBD1 went unverified against the DNA. TRBV21-1 is a pseudogene. The CDR3 has 15 residues.

This clonotype has a count of ten or more. The gene calls are TRBV11-3 and TRBJ2-3; TRBD2 matches 8 bases. The CDR3 covers 15 residues. Per the germline V gene, CDR1 is SGHNT and CDR2 is YENEEA. V shed 5 bases and J 1 base; nucleotides not matched to a gene: 5. The CDR3 loop is CASSNRGGGTDTQYF. In nucleotides, the CDR3 is TGTGCCAGCAGCAACCGGGGGGGAGGCACAGATACGCAGTATTTT.

The sample holds many counts of this clonotype. This chain connects TRBV24-1 to TRBJ2-3; 10 nucleotides agree with TRBD1. Unmatched junction bases numbered 6, after V lost 3 bases and J lost 4 bases. The CDR3 consists of 16 residues. Germline lookup yields CDR1 KGHDR and CDR2 SFDVKD. DNA of the CDR3: TGTGCCACCAGTGATCCGACGACAGGGGGCCCAGATACGCAGTATTTT. Translated: CATSDPTTGGPDTQYF.

The rearrangement joins TRBV27 to TRBJ1-1; no clear D gene. This CDR3 spans 13 amino acids. The germline CDR1 and CDR2 sequences are MNHEY and SMNVEV (reference sequence). Trimming shortened V by 5 bases and J by 1 base, and 8 bases separated the two germline ends. CDR3 DNA: TGTGCCAGCAGTCCCCGACAGAACACTGAAGCTTTCTTT. It specifies CASSPRQNTEAFF.

This clonotype was seen only a few times. The V gene is TRBV28, the J gene TRBJ1-4; no clear D gene. The CDR3 totals 12 residues. The ends were cut back, 5 bases at V and 6 bases at J, with 7 bases in the middle. CDR1 is MDHEN and CDR2 is SYDVKM in the germline V gene. Here the CDR3 reads CASSVGYEKLFF. CDR3 DNA sequence: TGTGCCAGCAGTGTCGGGTATGAAAAACTGTTTTTT.

V and J are TRBV7-8 and TRBJ2-6, with TRBD1 matching 7 bases. V shed 6 bases and J 4 bases; nucleotides not matched to a gene: 12. The germline CDR1 and CDR2 sequences are SGHVS and FQNEAQ. This CDR3 spans 17 amino acids. The CDR3 is CASSRPKGASGANVLTF. The DNA for the CDR3 is TGTGCCAGCAGTCGACCGAAGGGGGCGTCAGGGGCCAACGTCCTGACTTTC.

This clonotype was seen more than once but under ten times. This rearrangement joins TRBV10-1 to TRBJ2-3, with 11 nucleotides matching TRBD2. The CDR3 loop spans 19 amino acids. CDR1 is WNHNN and CDR2 is SYGVQD in the germline V gene (reference sequence). After removal of 0 bases from V and 3 bases from J, the junction contained 11 bases not matched to a gene. CDR3 nucleotide sequence: TGCGCCAGCAGTGAGTCGATGTTTAGCGGGGGGGCCGGAACAGATACGCAGTATTTT. Its protein product is CASSESMFSGGAGTDTQYF.

This clonotype was counted many times. The rearrangement joins TRBV7-2 to TRBJ2-1; 8 nucleotides agree with TRBD2. Trimming cost V 5 bases and J 9 bases; bases outside gene matches: 15. Looked up from germline, CDR1 is SGHTA and CDR2 is FQGNSA. This CDR3 has 16 amino acids. The DNA for the CDR3 is TGTGCCAGCAGCCCCTCAGCCGGGGGGGCTTTGCGTGAGCAGTTCTTC. Amino acids: CASSPSAGGALREQFF.